Detailed here is one T cell receptor (beta chain). What it recognizes is unknown. CDR3 length: 16 residues. The V end was cut by 4 bases, the J end by 4 bases, with 19 bases between. CDR1 MGHDK and CDR2 SYGVNS come from the germline V gene. Donors came from a validation cohort of over a hundred subjects, distinct from the first 666-subject cohort. This record comes from a study of cytomegalovirus exposure and HLA in healthy donors. Study-wide context: The approximately 120 validation repertoires were produced on the same platform as the roughly 690 repertoires of the first cohort. This was reported in a later analysis.

Sequenced by immunoSEQ multiplex PCR; TCRdb stores in-frame clones only, minus some. Altogether 70,000 or so clones are present, about 94% being singletons, with the ten largest covering 1%. Study-wide findings and caveats: It was reportedly the case that the classifier diagnosed cytomegalovirus status with high specificity and sensitivity. The study put 150 to 200 TCR beta chains on its list as cytomegalovirus-associated.

The sample consisted of PBMCs. This TCR derives from a woman aged 18-35 years in good health and CMV-seronegative. This chain joins TRBV25-1 and TRBJ1-2, with a possible D match to TRBD1 (6 bases). The CDR3 DNA reads TGTGCCAGCAGTGTGGGGACATGGCCCCTTGTCTATGGCTACACCTTC. This sequence encodes CASSVGTWPLVYGYTF.